The rows below give T cell receptor beta chains drawn from one sample of a study of siplizumab effects on memory and regulatory T cells. TCRdb's copy holds only in-frame clones and misses some; the assay was immunoSEQ multiplex PCR. Of approximately 97,000 clones in the sample, roughly 92% were seen once. Source material: CD4+ T cells sorted from blood. These TCRs come from a human donor in good health. CDR3s include the opening cysteine and the closing phenylalanine or tryptophan. A D gene is named only where the DNA matches it firmly. Clone sizes are given selectively: once, few, many, or a class where the clone is expanded.

>TRBV11-2|TRBD1|TRBJ1-1|-
TGTGCCAGCAGCTTTATGGGACAGGGAGACACTGAAGCTTTCTTT
CASSFMGQGDTEAFF
>TRBV5-1|-|TRBJ2-7|-
TGCGCCAGCAGCTTTCGGCTAGGGGCCGACGAGCAGTACTTC
CASSFRLGADEQYF
>TRBV29-1|TRBD2|TRBJ2-5|-
TGCAGCGCCCGGACTAGCGGAGAGACCCAGTACTTC
CSARTSGETQYF
>TRBV28|-|TRBJ1-3|-
TGTGCCAGCAGTTTATCTTTAGGGGTATCGTCCATATATTTT
CASSLSLGVSSIYF
>TRBV28|-|TRBJ2-7|-
TGTGCCAGCAGTTCCAACAGTTACGAGCAGTACTTC
CASSSNSYEQYF
>TRBV28|-|TRBJ1-2|-
TGTGCCAGCAGCCTAAAGGGGGCTAACTATGGCTACACCTTC
CASSLKGANYGYTF
>TRBV29-1|TRBD1|TRBJ1-1|-
TGCAGCGTGAGGTCCGGGACAGTCTCTTTGAACACTGAAGCTTTCTTT
CSVRSGTVSLNTEAFF
>TRBV5-4|TRBD1|TRBJ2-7|-
TGTGCCAGCAGCGGGGGGGACAGGGCGGTAGGCGAGCAGTACTTC
CASSGGDRAVGEQYF
>TRBV18|-|TRBJ2-5|-
TGTGCCAGCTCAATCCAGACAGGGATAGTGCGGGAGCAGTACTTC
CASSIQTGIVREQYF
>TRBV10-3|-|TRBJ1-1|-
TGTGCCACGGCCGGGACGGCAATCCGGAACACTGAAGCTTTCTTT
CATAGTAIRNTEAFF
>TRBV6-5|TRBD1|TRBJ1-6|-
TGTGCCAGCAGCCGAACAGGGGACAATTCACCCCTCCACTTT
CASSRTGDNSPLHF
>TRBV6-1|TRBD2|TRBJ2-1|-
TGTGCCAGCAGCAGCGGGGTGAGCTCCTACAATGAGCAGTTCTTC
CASSSGVSSYNEQFF
>TRBV9|-|TRBJ2-7|-
TGTGCCAGCAGCCGGGACAAAGCCTACGAGCAGTACTTC
CASSRDKAYEQYF
>TRBV7-8|TRBD2|TRBJ2-3|-
TGTGCCAGCAGCTCTGGACGGACTAGCGGGATTACAGATACGCAGTATTTT
CASSSGRTSGITDTQYF
>TRBV28|-|TRBJ1-2|-
TGTGCCAGCAGCGCCCAGGGGCGAAACTATGGCTACACCTTC
CASSAQGRNYGYTF
>TRBV15|-|TRBJ2-3|-
TGTGCCACCAGCAGGAGACTCCTTACAGATACGCAGTATTTT
CATSRRLLTDTQYF
>TRBV5-1|-|TRBJ1-1|-
TGCGCCAGCAGCTTCGACAGACCGTCGAACACTGAAGCTTTCTTT
CASSFDRPSNTEAFF
>TRBV6-1|TRBD1|TRBJ2-3|-
TGTGCCAGCAGCCCTAGGGACAGGCTCACAGATACGCAGTATTTT
CASSPRDRLTDTQYF
>TRBV6-4|TRBD2|TRBJ2-3|-
TGTGCCAGCAGTGACTCTAGCGGGAGGGCAGATACGCAGTATTTT
CASSDSSGRADTQYF
>TRBV7-9|-|TRBJ1-2|-
TGTGCCAGCAGCCTTACCGTGGGGGGCTACACCTTC
CASSLTVGGYTF
>TRBV5-1|-|TRBJ2-1|-
TGCGCCAGCAGCTTGGGACTAGGAGGAAATGAGCAGTTCTTC
CASSLGLGGNEQFF
>TRBV10-3|-|TRBJ2-7|-
TGTGCCATCAGTGAAGGAGGGAGGCAGTACTTC
CAISEGGRQYF
>TRBV30|-|TRBJ1-3|-
TGTGCCTGGAGTGACGGAATTACCTCTGGAAACACCATATATTTT
CAWSDGITSGNTIYF
>TRBV10-2|-|TRBJ2-1|once
TGCGCCAGCACCCCGGACAATATAATTCTAAATGAGCAGTTCTTC
CASTPDNIILNEQFF
>TRBV30|-|TRBJ2-2|-
TGTGCCTGGAAGGGTGGGAGGAACACCGGGGAGCTGTTTTTT
CAWKGGRNTGELFF
>TRBV14|-|TRBJ1-1|-
TGTGCCAGCAGCCAAGTTAGGGCCACTGAAGCTTTCTTT
CASSQVRATEAFF
>TRBV5-5|-|TRBJ2-1|-
TGTGCCAGCAGCCCTCAAGTTAGCGTCAGAAGCAATGAGCAGTTCTTC
CASSPQVSVRSNEQFF
>TRBV5-1|-|TRBJ1-6|-
TGCGCCAGCAGCCCCCAGTGGGGGGATTCACCCCTCCACTTT
CASSPQWGDSPLHF
>TRBV28|-|TRBJ2-7|-
TGTGCCAGCAGTTTAAGGACTCCCCTCGTCCACGAGCAGTACTTC
CASSLRTPLVHEQYF
>TRBV11-2|-|TRBJ2-1|-
TGTGCCAGCAGCTTATCTACTTCGGGACGCGAGCAGTTCTTC
CASSLSTSGREQFF
>TRBV5-1|TRBD1|TRBJ2-7|once
TGCGCCAGCAGCCCGAGACAGGGGGAAGACTACGAGCAGTACTTC
CASSPRQGEDYEQYF
>TRBV5-4|TRBD1|TRBJ1-2|-
TGTGCCAGCAGCCCGGGGTCCCGACAGGGCGGTTTTGGCTACACCTTC
CASSPGSRQGGFGYTF
>TRBV19|-|TRBJ1-4|-
TGTGCCAGTAGTTATAGCCCGGCTAATGAAAAACTGTTTTTT
CASSYSPANEKLFF
>TRBV7-6|TRBD1|TRBJ2-7|-
TGTGCCAGCAGCTTAGGGGGGCCGGGACAGGGGTACGAGCAGTACTTC
CASSLGGPGQGYEQYF
>TRBV27|-|TRBJ2-3|-
TGTGCCAGCAGTCACCGGGACATCAACACAGATACGCAGTATTTT
CASSHRDINTDTQYF
>TRBV18|TRBD2|TRBJ2-1|-
TGTGCCAGCTCATCTCCCAGCGGGAGCCGGCCCGGGTACAATGAGCAGTTCTTC
CASSSPSGSRPGYNEQFF
>TRBV11-2|TRBD1|TRBJ1-2|-
TGTGCCAGCAGCTTAGATCAACAGGGGGCGGACGGCTACACCTTC
CASSLDQQGADGYTF
>TRBV11-3|TRBD2|TRBJ2-1|-
TGTGCCAGCGGACGGGGAGAACTAGCGGGTGAGTTGGGAGAGCAGTTCTTC
CASGRGELAGELGEQFF
>TRBV5-4|TRBD1|TRBJ2-5|-
TGTGCCAGCAGCTCAGGACAGGCGCAAGAGACCCAGTACTTC
CASSSGQAQETQYF
>TRBV28|-|TRBJ2-3|once
TGTGCCAGCAGTTCATTCGGACAGACCACAGATACGCAGTATTTT
CASSSFGQTTDTQYF
>TRBV5-1|-|TRBJ2-1|-
TGCGCCAGCAGCTTGGGACCCAAAGACAACAATGAGCAGTTCTTC
CASSLGPKDNNEQFF
>TRBV7-2|-|TRBJ2-5|-
TGTGCCAGCAGCTCCGGGACCATCAAAGAGACCCAGTACTTC
CASSSGTIKETQYF
>TRBV28|TRBD1|TRBJ1-2|-
TGTGCCAGCGAGCAGGGGGCCAGCTATGGCTACACCTTC
CASEQGASYGYTF
>TRBV7-7|-|TRBJ2-2|-
TGTGCCAGCAGCCTGGGCAGTCTGAACACCGGGGAGCTGTTTTTT
CASSLGSLNTGELFF